One sample yielded the 18 T cell receptor beta chains listed below, sequenced in a study of T cell repertoires in cytomegalovirus infection. MiXCR, run by TCRdb on the reads, gives a single entry per CDR3 protein. The data hold over 300,000 distinct CDR3 sequences, with roughly 15% observed a single time. Sequenced input: PBMCs. The receptors stem from a human donor in good health (CMV status not recorded). Some clones in this sample may be carry-over from other donors' samples.

This clonotype was recorded only once. The chain links TRBV9 to TRBJ1-5, with 10 bases lining up with TRBD1. Trimming cost V 3 bases and J 1 base; bases outside gene matches: 7. Germline CDR1 SGDLS, CDR2 YYNGEE. CDR3 length: 17 amino acids. The CDR3 protein is CASSADRGGSSNQPQHF. CDR3 bases: TGTGCCAGCAGCGCGGACAGGGGGGGATCGAGCAATCAGCCCCAGCATTTT.

This clonotype has only a few counts. The V gene is TRBV7-9, the J gene TRBJ1-2, with TRBD1 matching over 10 bases. Germline V gene lookup returns CDR1 SEHNR and CDR2 FQNEAQ (reference sequence). CDR3 size: 14 residues. J gave up 5 bases and V 5 bases, and 5 bases lay outside the gene matches. In DNA, the CDR3 is TGTGCCAGCAGCAGGACAGGGGGAGGGTATGGCTACACCTTC. Amino acids: CASSRTGGGYGYTF.

This clonotype was observed many times. The genes are TRBV7-9 and TRBJ2-5, with a tentative D call TRBD1 (6 bases). Germline lookup yields CDR1 SEHNR and CDR2 FQNEAQ (reference sequence). V shed 0 bases and J shed 5 bases, with 13 bases lying between them. The CDR3 covers 15 residues. The CDR3 nucleotides read TGTGCCAGCAGCTTAGCGGGGGCACATGTGGAGACCCAGTACTTC. Translation: CASSLAGAHVETQYF.

For the CDR3, the DNA is TGTGCCAGCAGTTTAGCGACCTGGGGAGGAGATACGCAGTATTTT. It encodes CASSLATWGGDTQYF. This chain joins TRBV12-3 or TRBV12-4 and TRBJ2-3; TRBD2 might be the D (6 bases). CDR3 size: 15 residues. Trimming took off 0 bases at V and 5 bases at J, with 12 bases between the two ends.

This clonotype has a handful of counts. The chain combines TRBV5-6 with TRBJ2-1; D could derive from TRBD1 or TRBD2 (5 bases each). Germline values: CDR1 SGHDT, CDR2 YYEEEE. The CDR3 has 13 residues. V was trimmed by 3 bases and J by 8 bases, leaving 12 bases between them. CDR3 in DNA: TGTGCCAGCAGCTCGGACAAGGACTATGAGCAGTTCTTC. Translating it yields CASSSDKDYEQFF.

The chain is built from TRBV27 and TRBJ2-5, with D unresolved. Looked up from germline, CDR1 is MNHEY and CDR2 is SMNVEV (reference sequence). V gave up 5 bases and J gave up 0 bases, with 10 bases separating them. This CDR3 is 14 amino acids long. CDR3 DNA sequence: TGTGCCAGCAGTCACGCCTGGAACCAAGAGACCCAGTACTTC. Its protein is CASSHAWNQETQYF.

This clonotype was recorded many times. The rearrangement links TRBV7-2 to TRBJ1-1; TRBD1 is a possible D gene (6 bases). Between the trimmed V and J ends, which lost 0 bases and 4 bases, there was a span of 12 bases. CDR1 and CDR2 from the germline V gene are SGHTA and FQGNSA. The CDR3 totals 15 residues. The CDR3 sequence is CASSLAGGSGTEAFF. The CDR3 bases are TGTGCCAGCAGCTTAGCAGGGGGGTCGGGCACTGAAGCTTTCTTT.

This clonotype was seen repeatedly, ten times or more. The chain couples TRBV7-2 to TRBJ2-1, with TRBD2 identical over 10 bases. The CDR3 is made up of 20 amino acids. Losses at the gene ends were 5 bases for V and 3 bases for J; bases not matched to a gene: 19. CDR1 and CDR2 from the germline V gene are SGHTA and FQGNSA. This CDR3 reads CASSQTGLYLAGGLYNEQFF. The CDR3 region has the DNA TGTGCCAGCAGCCAGACGGGGCTGTATTTAGCGGGGGGCCTCTACAATGAGCAGTTCTTC.

This clonotype has just a few counts. The rearrangement links TRBV12-3 or TRBV12-4 to TRBJ2-2; tentatively, D is TRBD1 (5 bases). Between the trimmed V and J ends, which lost 4 bases and 6 bases, there was a span of 21 bases. The CDR3 is 17 residues long. CDR3 sequence (DNA): TGTGCCAGCAGTTCCCAAGTCTCCAGGGCAGGTTCCGGGGAGCTGTTTTTT. Encoded protein: CASSSQVSRAGSGELFF.

This clonotype has a handful of counts. The CDR3 bases are TGCGCCAGCAGCCAAGAGGAATTCCCAGGAGAACTAGCCAAAAACATTCAGTACTTC. It is translated as CASSQEEFPGELAKNIQYF. The chain combines TRBV4-1 with TRBJ2-4; D uncertain. This CDR3 contains 19 residues. V gave up 0 bases and J gave up 0 bases, with 18 bases separating them. Germline V gene sequence: CDR1 MGHRA, CDR2 YSYEKL.

This clonotype was recorded at least ten times. The chain joins TRBV7-2 to TRBJ2-7, with D maybe TRBD1 (5 bases). Germline V gene sequence: CDR1 SGHTA, CDR2 FQGNSA. The CDR3 totals 12 residues. The germline V and J ends were trimmed by 2 bases and 5 bases, with 7 bases remaining between them. The CDR3, as DNA: TGTGCCAGCAGCTTACCGACAGACGAGCAGTACTTC. Its translation: CASSLPTDEQYF.

This clonotype was picked up a small number of times. J is TRBJ2-5 and V is TRBV20-1, with 7 nucleotides matching TRBD1. After removal of 2 bases from V and 2 bases from J, the junction contained 5 bases not matched to a gene. This CDR3 comprises 14 residues. Germline lookup yields CDR1 DFQATT and CDR2 SNEGSKA (reference sequence). CDR3 nucleotide sequence: TGCAGTGCTAGACTTGGACAGGCACAAGAGACCCAGTACTTC. Translating it yields CSARLGQAQETQYF.

Ten or more counts support this clonotype. In DNA, the CDR3 is TGTGCCAGTAGTTTTCGCAGACAAGAGACCCAGTACTTC. Translating gives CASSFRRQETQYF. This chain links TRBV19 with TRBJ2-5; D is unclear. From germline, CDR1 is LNHDA and CDR2 SQIVND (reference sequence). Trimming removed 5 bases from V and 2 bases from J, with 9 bases in between. There are 13 residues in the CDR3.

This clonotype was recorded at least ten times. The V and J genes are TRBV11-2 and TRBJ2-3; D is perhaps TRBD1 or TRBD2 (6 bases each). The germline CDR1 and CDR2 sequences are SGHAT and FQNNGV. Trimming removed 4 bases at V and 5 bases at J, with 10 bases between. The CDR3 contains 13 residues. Here the CDR3 DNA reads TGTGCCAGCAGCTGGGGGGCAGAAGATACGCAGTATTTT. This sequence encodes CASSWGAEDTQYF.

In this sample, this clonotype turned up a few times. J is TRBJ2-7 and V is TRBV7-9; D uncertain. This CDR3 has 15 amino acids. Germline assignment: CDR1 SEHNR and CDR2 FQNEAQ (reference sequence). V was trimmed by 5 bases and J by 0 bases, leaving 14 bases between them. CDR3 DNA sequence: TGTGCCAGCAGCCCAATTAAAGGGAACTCCTACGAGCAGTACTTC. This sequence encodes CASSPIKGNSYEQYF.

The CDR3 region is CASSFKGQGYGYTF. CDR3 nucleotides: TGCGCCAGCAGCTTTAAGGGACAGGGATATGGCTACACCTTC. V usage is TRBV5-1 and J usage is TRBJ1-2; 9 nucleotides line up with TRBD1. The CDR3 runs to 14 residues. The germline CDR1 and CDR2 sequences are SGHRS and YFSETQ. Unmatched junction bases numbered 4, after V lost 2 bases and J lost 5 bases.

This clonotype was counted between two and nine times. The chain carries TRBV5-6 and TRBJ1-2; a weak D match, TRBD1 (6 bases). The CDR3 is made up of 15 amino acids. Germline loops: CDR1 SGHDT, CDR2 YYEEEE. V was shortened by 3 bases and J by 6 bases, with 18 bases between the two germline ends. The DNA for the CDR3 is TGTGCCAGCAGCTCCGACGATCAGGGGAATGATGGCTACACCTTC. Translating gives CASSSDDQGNDGYTF.

This clonotype was seen ten or more times. The chain has TRBV7-2 and TRBJ1-5, with 7 nucleotides matching TRBD1. Germline trimming cut 0 bases from V and 15 bases from J; bases unmatched to any gene: 8. This CDR3 region has 13 residues. Germline CDR1 reads SGHTA; CDR2 reads FQGNSA. For the CDR3, the DNA is TGTGCCAGCAGCTTAGCCCCAGGGGGGCTAAGGCATTTT. Protein sequence: CASSLAPGGLRHF.